This T cell receptor (beta chain) was recovered during a study of T cells after yellow fever vaccination. Whole-study findings and limits: Primary-vaccination clones mostly resurfaced post-booster (around 96% CD4, roughly 87% CD8).

This clonotype came up many times. Its antigen is unidentified. TCRdb re-derived calls from the 5' RACE reads in MiXCR, one entry per CDR3 protein. The sample holds 27,000 or so distinct CDR3 sequences, approximately 4% seen once. CDR3 length equals 13 residues. Germline V gene data show CDR1 as SGHTA and CDR2 as FQGNSA. Trimming left V 5 bases short and J 3 bases short, with 11 bases between. This chain uses TRBV7-2 with TRBJ2-7; no definite D call. This sequence was found in a man between 25 and 39 years old who received the YFV17D yellow fever vaccine. The sequencing here drew on CD8+ T cells sorted from PBMCs, taken 5 days after the yellow fever booster vaccination. CDR3 residues: CASSVYSLYEQYF. The CDR3 DNA is TGTGCCAGCAGCGTCTACTCCCTCTACGAGCAGTACTTC.